A selection of T cell receptor beta chains follows, all from one sample in a study of T cell repertoires in cytomegalovirus infection. MiXCR was run by TCRdb on the reads, yielding one entry per CDR3 protein. The repertoire consists of approximately 340,000 distinct CDR3 sequences, with 25% to 35% occurring once and the leading ten covering approximately 20%. No antigen has been assigned to these receptors. Sample: cultured PBMCs, taken from culture after CMV antigen stimulation. Receptors originate from a human donor in good health (CMV status not recorded). Some clones in this sample may be carry-over from other donors' samples. The conserved cysteine and the conserved F or W are not part of the CDR3 here.

length: 10
V: TRBV20-1
J: TRBJ2-7
CDR3: SVDGSKYEQY

length: 14
V: TRBV5-1
J: TRBJ2-7
CDR3: ASSLAPAGEANEQY

length: 12
V: TRBV7-2
J: TRBJ1-6
CDR3: ASSLWAHNSPLH

length: 13
V: TRBV7-6
J: TRBJ2-7
CDR3: ASSDTAAPTWEQY

length: 13
V: TRBV7-8
J: TRBJ1-1
CDR3: ASSLAGEGETEAF

length: 12
V: TRBV7-2
J: TRBJ2-3
CDR3: ASNDRGRTDTQY

length: 10
V: TRBV7-2
J: TRBJ2-3
CDR3: ASSIPPNTQY

length: 14
V: TRBV28
J: TRBJ1-5
CDR3: ASSLAQGGGNQPQH

length: 10
V: TRBV10-3
J: TRBJ2-7
CDR3: AISTGSYEQY

length: 12
V: TRBV9
J: TRBJ1-6
CDR3: ASSLTGENSPLH

length: 12
V: TRBV18
J: TRBJ1-2
CDR3: ASSPDGTGGADT

length: 14
V: TRBV7-2
J: TRBJ1-3
CDR3: ASSTQGVSSGNTIY

length: 11
V: TRBV19
J: TRBJ1-1
CDR3: ASSPGQANEAF

length: 14
V: TRBV7-9
J: TRBJ1-5
CDR3: ASSSGQFGNSQPQH

length: 12
V: TRBV3-1
J: TRBJ2-7
CDR3: ASSQGTSGGEQY

length: 14
V: TRBV28
J: TRBJ2-3
CDR3: ASSLLTADGADTQY

length: 12
V: TRBV7-9
J: TRBJ2-5
CDR3: ASSPGSVQETQY